This T cell receptor beta chain emerged from a study of control samples from healthy donors and cancer patients. Germline V lookup: CDR1 SGHRS, CDR2 YFSETQ. This CDR3 is built from 15 residues. Trimming took 1 base from V and 6 from J, leaving 14 bases between them. Assay: immunoSEQ multiplex PCR; the TCRdb copy retains only in-frame clones and omits some. The data contain roughly 95,000 clones, about nine tenths of them singletons. The rearrangement uses TRBV5-1 and TRBJ2-1; a weak D match, TRBD2 (5 bases). The sequence derives from a human donor in good health. The donor label of this sample is uncertain. Material for sequencing was blood. Here the CDR3 DNA reads TGCGCCAGCAGCTTGAGCGGACCAGGCGGCAATGAGCAGTTCTTC. Its protein is CASSLSGPGGNEQFF.